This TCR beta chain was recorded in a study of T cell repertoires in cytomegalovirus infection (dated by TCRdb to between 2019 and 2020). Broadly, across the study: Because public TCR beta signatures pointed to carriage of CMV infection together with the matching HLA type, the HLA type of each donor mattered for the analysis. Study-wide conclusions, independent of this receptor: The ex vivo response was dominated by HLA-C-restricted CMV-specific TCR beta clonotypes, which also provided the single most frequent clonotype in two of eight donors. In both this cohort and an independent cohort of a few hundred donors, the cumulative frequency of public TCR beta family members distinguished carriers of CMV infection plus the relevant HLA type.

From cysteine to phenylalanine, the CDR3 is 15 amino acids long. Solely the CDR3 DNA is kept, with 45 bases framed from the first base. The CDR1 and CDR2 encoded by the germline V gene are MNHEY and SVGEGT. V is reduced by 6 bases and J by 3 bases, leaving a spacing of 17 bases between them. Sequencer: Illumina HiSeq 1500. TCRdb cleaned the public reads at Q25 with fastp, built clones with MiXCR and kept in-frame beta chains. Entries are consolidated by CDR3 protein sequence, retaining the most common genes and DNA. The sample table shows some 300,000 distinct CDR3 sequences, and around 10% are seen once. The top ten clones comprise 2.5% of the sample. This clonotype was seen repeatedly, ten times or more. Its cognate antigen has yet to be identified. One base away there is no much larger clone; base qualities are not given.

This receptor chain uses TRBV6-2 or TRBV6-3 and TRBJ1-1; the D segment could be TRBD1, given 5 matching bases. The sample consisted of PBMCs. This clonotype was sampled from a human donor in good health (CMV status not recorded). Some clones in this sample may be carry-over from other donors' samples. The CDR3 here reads CASSAEGFRDTEAFF. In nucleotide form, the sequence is TGTGCCAGCAGCGCAGAAGGGTTCAGGGACACTGAAGCTTTCTTT.